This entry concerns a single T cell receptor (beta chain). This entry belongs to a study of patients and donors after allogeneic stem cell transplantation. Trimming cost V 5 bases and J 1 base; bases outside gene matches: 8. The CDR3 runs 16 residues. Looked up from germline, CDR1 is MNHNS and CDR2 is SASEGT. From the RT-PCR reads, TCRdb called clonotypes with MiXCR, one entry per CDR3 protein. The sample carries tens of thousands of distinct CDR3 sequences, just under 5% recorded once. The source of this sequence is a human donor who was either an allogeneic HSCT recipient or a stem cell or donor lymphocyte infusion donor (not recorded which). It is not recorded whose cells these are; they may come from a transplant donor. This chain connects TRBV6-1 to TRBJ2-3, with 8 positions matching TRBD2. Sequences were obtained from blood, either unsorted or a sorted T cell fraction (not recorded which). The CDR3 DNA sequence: TGTGCCAGCAGTAGCGGGAGCGGTCAAGGCACAGATACGCAGTATTTT. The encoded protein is CASSSGSGQGTDTQYF.